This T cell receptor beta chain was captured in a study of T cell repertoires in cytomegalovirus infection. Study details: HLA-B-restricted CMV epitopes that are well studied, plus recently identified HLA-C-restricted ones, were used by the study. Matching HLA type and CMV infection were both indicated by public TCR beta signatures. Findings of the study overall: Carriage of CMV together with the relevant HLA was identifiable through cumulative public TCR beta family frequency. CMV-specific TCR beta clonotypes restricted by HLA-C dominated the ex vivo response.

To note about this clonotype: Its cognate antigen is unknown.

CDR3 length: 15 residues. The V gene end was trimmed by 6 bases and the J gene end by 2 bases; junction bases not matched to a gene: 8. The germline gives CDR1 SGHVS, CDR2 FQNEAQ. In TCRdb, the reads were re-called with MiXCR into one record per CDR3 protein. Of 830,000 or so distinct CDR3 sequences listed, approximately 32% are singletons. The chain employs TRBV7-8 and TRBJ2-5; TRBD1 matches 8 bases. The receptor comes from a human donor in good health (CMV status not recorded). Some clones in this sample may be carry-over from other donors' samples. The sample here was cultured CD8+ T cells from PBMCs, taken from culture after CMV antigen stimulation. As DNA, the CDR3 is TGTGCCAGCAGTGTAATGGACAGGGTTCAAGAGACCCAGTACTTC. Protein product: CASSVMDRVQETQYF.